This paragraph reports one T cell receptor (beta chain). Its target is unknown. A single record per CDR3 protein comes from TCRdb applying MiXCR to the 5' RACE reads. The sample records more than 75,000 distinct CDR3 sequences, approximately 13% being singletons. This specimen comes from a study of early T cells in non-severe SARS-CoV-2 infection. Whole-study results and caveats: Lookups in VDJdb leaned toward anti-spike CD8 responses and missed private and CD4 specificities.

This TCR was recovered from an adult who was a healthcare worker with PCR-confirmed SARS-CoV-2 infection or an uninfected control (not recorded which). Sequencing was carried out using whole blood.

This chain's CDR3 is CACDRTSGNTIYF. The CDR3 bases are TGTGCCTGCGACAGGACGTCTGGAAACACCATATATTTT. The chain has TRBV30 and TRBJ1-3; D is perhaps TRBD1 (6 bases). This CDR3 contains 13 residues. V shed 6 bases and J shed 1 base, with 10 bases lying between them. Germline CDR1 and CDR2: GTSNPN and SVGIG (reference sequence).